These T cell receptor beta chains were read from a single sample in a study of cytomegalovirus exposure and HLA in healthy donors. Generated by immunoSEQ multiplex PCR, the TCRdb table keeps only in-frame clones and is missing some. The sample consists of under 150,000 clones, 84% of them appearing once. Material for sequencing was PBMCs. These TCRs come from a man aged 50 to 59 in good health and CMV-seronegative. The CDR3 runs from the conserved cysteine through the conserved F or W.

TRBJ1-1,TRBV30,CAWSRQETEAFF
TRBJ2-1,TRBV19,CASSKWGGTLYNEQFF
TRBJ2-5,TRBV4-2,CASSPYGKTSGEETQYF
TRBJ1-6,TRBV10-2,CASKTGDNSPLHF
TRBJ2-1,TRBV5-1,CASSVQGVNEQFF
TRBJ2-3,TRBV5-5,CASSRRTMADTQYF
TRBJ2-1,TRBV19,CASSPGGAYNEQFF
TRBJ2-1,TRBV15,CATSYQRGGTYNEQFF
TRBJ2-7,TRBV6-1,CASSEERGYEQYF
TRBJ2-3,TRBV5-1,CASSPVGGDTQYF